The rows below give T cell receptor beta chains drawn from one sample of a study of T cells in Graves' hyperthyroidism and ophthalmopathy. TCRdb called the multiplex PCR reads again in MiXCR, with one record for every CDR3 protein. The sample yields roughly 650,000 distinct CDR3 sequences, 16% seen once. The sample was blood. All receptors come from a woman aged 40 to 50 with Graves' ophthalmopathy. The CDR3 runs from the conserved cysteine through the conserved F or W. Fields, in order: J gene, V gene, CDR3 protein.

TRBJ2-1 TRBV7-2 CASSSGELILYNEQFF
TRBJ2-2 TRBV6-2/TRBV6-3 CASSRGQGHTGELFF
TRBJ2-2 TRBV6-4 CASSDSSSGSPGELFF
TRBJ1-1 TRBV4-1 CASSPPQGSLLDTEAFF
TRBJ2-5 TRBV20-1 CSASGLIQETQYF
TRBJ2-1 TRBV2 CASMEGETSGYGFF
TRBJ2-7 TRBV25-1 CASSDLGGLEYEQYF
TRBJ2-2 TRBV12-3/TRBV12-4 CASSFYQSNTGELFF
TRBJ1-3 TRBV19 CASSITDISGNTIYF
TRBJ2-4 TRBV29-1 CSVEDNPNIQYF
TRBJ2-5 TRBV30 CARRDSKGTQYF
TRBJ2-7 TRBV5-1 CASSLQGAVNEQYF
TRBJ2-3 TRBV6-2/TRBV6-3 CASTGPSTDTQYF
TRBJ2-3 TRBV18 CASSPRGNHDLTDTQYF
TRBJ2-7 TRBV27 CASRIDRGMGFEQYF
TRBJ2-5 TRBV19 CASSTTGKGGQETQYF
TRBJ1-1 TRBV12-3/TRBV12-4 CASSRVYGDRDIGTEAFF
TRBJ1-6 TRBV3-1 CASRLRREPNSPLHF
TRBJ2-1 TRBV9 CASSPLWESEQFF
TRBJ1-2 TRBV2 CASSVGGSNYGYTF
TRBJ1-5 TRBV28 CASSRLDWDQPQHF
TRBJ1-2 TRBV4-1 CASSQDGTGQGGAYGYTF
TRBJ1-4 TRBV7-9 CASSGGGIQRTNEKLFF
TRBJ1-1 TRBV2 CASSERAVVGTEAFF
TRBJ1-5 TRBV2 CASSDYRDQPQHF
TRBJ1-1 TRBV6-2/TRBV6-3 CASNLQGSTEAFF
TRBJ1-1 TRBV5-8 CASSYHRGVMNTEAFF
TRBJ2-7 TRBV6-1 CASSEAVYEQYF
TRBJ1-5 TRBV28 CASSFSGGGNRPQHF